The entry below gives a single TCR beta chain sequence along with its context. This clonotype was observed a few times. Its antigen specificity is not known. No much larger clonotype is one base removed from it; base qualities were not supplied. CDR1 MGHRA and CDR2 YSYEKL are derived from the germline V gene. V is cut by 3 bases and J by 2 bases, and the space between the germline ends is 14 bases. Reading from cysteine to phenylalanine, the CDR3 counts 15 amino acids. Only the CDR3 DNA is retained, 45 bases long and in frame from the first base. The data were obtained in a study of post-analysis software for immune sequencing data (dated by TCRdb to 2015 to 2017). As for the study more broadly: The recorded disease courses included relapsing-remitting, secondary progressive and progressive-relapsing multiple sclerosis, and some patients had no subtype annotation. Patient repertoires were compared against roughly 12 previously published healthy control repertoires from donors aged about 6 to 27 years. A subset of samples was prepared in parallel using single-end sample barcoding, then pooled and co-amplified after Illumina adapter ligation. What the authors observed across the whole study: Significantly higher frequencies in patients than in controls were found for about five TRBV segments, including TRBV5-6, TRBV5-1 and TRBV20-1. Direct clustering with F measure revealed strong co-clustering of samples prepared in the same batch, which led to a batch-effect correction. The control group was slightly older than the multiple sclerosis patient group. Normalized Chao1 diversity was significantly lower in multiple sclerosis patients than controls, suggesting substantial peripheral T-cell clonal expansion.

The library came from PCR. The data were produced on an Illumina HiSeq 2500. Unique molecular identifiers were incorporated into TCR beta cDNA libraries to reduce PCR and sequencing biases. Per 1 to 10 million input T cells, some 500,000 cDNA molecules were obtained, such that each molecule approximated one T cell. The patient libraries were prepared and sequenced with the same protocol used for the earlier healthy control dataset. Within a given batch, samples were prepared together, multiplexed and sequenced on the same HiSeq lane. As for the authors' bioinformatics: MIGEC handled the raw barcoded reads, throwing out single-read molecular identifier groups before consensus assembly and CDR3 extraction. VDJtools was used for post-analysis of the clonotype tables, and diversity was normalized by down-sampling every dataset to the size of the smallest sample. In repertoire overlap clustering, CDR3 amino acid sequences, but not nucleotide sequences, were matched to correct batch-related cross-sample contamination. The raw public reads went through TCRdb reprocessing: fastp at Q25, MiXCR clone calling, in-frame beta chains kept. One record per CDR3 amino acid sequence lists the most common genes and DNA. These V and J calls derive from TCRdb rather than the authors' analysis. The sample includes about 380,000 distinct CDR3 sequences, with roughly 36% observed a single time. Roughly an eighth of the sample comes from the top ten.

To demonstrate the VDJtools post-analysis software, the study profiled TCR beta repertoires from the peripheral blood of 10 to 15 young patients with multiple sclerosis. Multiple sclerosis patients were children and adolescents aged roughly 6 to 17 years. This receptor was identified in a girl aged 10 to 17 with multiple sclerosis. Here the chain combines TRBV4-1 and TRBJ2-7; TRBD1 is a weak D gene call, 6 bases matching. Sequencing used blood. The nucleotide sequence is given as TGCGCCAGCAGCCAGGGGGACACCTTCACCTACGAGCAGTACTTC. This translates into CASSQGDTFTYEQYF.